This TCR beta chain was identified during a study of blood T cell repertoires in COVID-19. Across the study: The United States, Italy and Spain supplied acute and convalescent COVID-19 samples.

The CDR3 totals 14 residues. The ends were cut back, 3 bases at V and 3 bases at J, with 9 bases in the middle. Germline CDR1 MDHEN, CDR2 SYDVKM. Libraries were prepared by immunoSEQ multiplex PCR; TCRdb keeps only in-frame clonotypes and omits some of them. The top ten hold around a sixth of the sample, which has about 180,000 clones, 78% seen once. The sequencing sample was made of PBMCs or T cells enriched from blood (not recorded which). The rearrangement uses TRBV28 and TRBJ2-1; tentatively, D is TRBD2 (5 bases). The TCR sequence derives from a woman aged 50 to 65 who had recovered from COVID-19. The CDR3 sequence is CASSFTAGYNEQFF. In nucleotides, the CDR3 is TGTGCCAGCAGTTTTACGGCGGGCTACAATGAGCAGTTCTTC.